This entry lists 2 T cell receptor beta chains sequenced from one sample in a study of regulatory T cells in long-lasting Graves disease. Time point here: newly diagnosed GD, antithyroid drugs for less than 3 months. Scientists built the TCR library using RNA that was extracted from PBMCs. The authors built TCR beta libraries using iRepertoire HTBI primers and Arm-PCR of CDR3 regions. Using its own MiXCR run on the multiplex PCR reads, TCRdb lists one record per CDR3 protein. Of roughly 500,000 distinct CDR3 sequences in the sample, about 13% were seen once. These data were likewise used in another study, on T cells in Graves' hyperthyroidism and ophthalmopathy.

Material: peripheral blood mononuclear cells (PBMCs), obtained at new diagnosis, from a patient treated with antithyroid drugs. Receptors originate from a man younger than 45 with Graves disease.

This clonotype has a count of ten or more. The chain links TRBV12-3 or TRBV12-4 to TRBJ2-2, with 7 bases lining up with TRBD2. V shed 3 bases and J 0 bases; nucleotides not matched to a gene: 10. This CDR3 comprises 18 residues. The DNA of the CDR3 is TGTGCCAGCAGTTTGCAACGCGGCGGGAGCGCGAACACCGGGGAGCTGTTTTTT. Amino acids: CASSLQRGGSANTGELFF.

The rearrangement uses TRBV24-1 and TRBJ1-1; D gene uncertain. The V gene lost 6 bases and the J gene lost 0 bases, with 16 bases spanning the gap. The CDR3 consists of 16 residues. Germline values: CDR1 KGHDR, CDR2 SFDVKD. The chain's CDR3 is CATSPSRTSMNTEAFF. For the CDR3, the DNA is TGTGCCACCAGTCCTTCCCGGACCTCCATGAACACTGAAGCTTTCTTT.